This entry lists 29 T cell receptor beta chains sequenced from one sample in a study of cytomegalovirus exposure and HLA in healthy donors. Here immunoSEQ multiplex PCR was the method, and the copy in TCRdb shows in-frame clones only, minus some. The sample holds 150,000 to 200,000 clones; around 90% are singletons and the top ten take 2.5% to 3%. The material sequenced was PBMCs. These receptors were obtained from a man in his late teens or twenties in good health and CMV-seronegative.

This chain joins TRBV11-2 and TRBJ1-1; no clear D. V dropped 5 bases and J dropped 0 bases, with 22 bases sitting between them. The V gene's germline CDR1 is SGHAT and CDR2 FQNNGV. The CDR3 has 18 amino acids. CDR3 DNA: TGTGCCAGCAGCCCTGCGACACTCACAATAACCCTGAACACTGAAGCTTTCTTT. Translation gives CASSPATLTITLNTEAFF.

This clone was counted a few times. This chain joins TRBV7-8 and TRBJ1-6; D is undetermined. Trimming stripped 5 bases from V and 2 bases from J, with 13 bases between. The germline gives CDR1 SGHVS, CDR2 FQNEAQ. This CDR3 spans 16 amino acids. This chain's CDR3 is CASSPTWSPYNSPLHF. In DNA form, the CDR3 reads TGTGCCAGCAGCCCGACCTGGAGCCCCTATAATTCACCCCTCCACTTT.

CDR3 sequence: CASSLTGVGYEQYF. The CDR3 DNA reads as TGCGCCAGCAGCCTGACAGGGGTAGGTTACGAGCAGTACTTC. The V gene is TRBV5-1, the J gene TRBJ2-7; TRBD1 agrees at 8 bases. Germline trimming cut 4 bases from V and 4 bases from J; bases unmatched to any gene: 7. Looked up from germline, CDR1 is SGHRS and CDR2 is YFSETQ. CDR3 length: 14 residues.

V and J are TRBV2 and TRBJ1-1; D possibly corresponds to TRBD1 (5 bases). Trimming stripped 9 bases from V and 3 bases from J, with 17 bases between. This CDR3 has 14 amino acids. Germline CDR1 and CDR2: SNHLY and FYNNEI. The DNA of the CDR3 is TGTGCCAGGTCTACACAGGTGACCCACACTGAAGCTTTCTTT. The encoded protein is CARSTQVTHTEAFF.

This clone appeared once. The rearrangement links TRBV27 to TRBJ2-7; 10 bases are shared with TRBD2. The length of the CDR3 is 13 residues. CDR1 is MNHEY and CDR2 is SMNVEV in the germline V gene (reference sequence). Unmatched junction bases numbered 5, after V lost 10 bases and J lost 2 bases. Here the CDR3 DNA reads TGTGCCACCCGAGCGGGAGGGCCCTACGAGCAGTACTTC. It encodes CATRAGGPYEQYF.

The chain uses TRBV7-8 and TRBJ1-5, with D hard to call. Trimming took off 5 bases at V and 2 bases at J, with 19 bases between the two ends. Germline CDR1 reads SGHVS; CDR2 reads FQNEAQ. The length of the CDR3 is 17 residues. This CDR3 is CASSPSRTRGRNQPQHF. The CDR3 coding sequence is TGTGCCAGCAGCCCCTCCCGCACCCGAGGGCGCAATCAGCCCCAGCATTTT.

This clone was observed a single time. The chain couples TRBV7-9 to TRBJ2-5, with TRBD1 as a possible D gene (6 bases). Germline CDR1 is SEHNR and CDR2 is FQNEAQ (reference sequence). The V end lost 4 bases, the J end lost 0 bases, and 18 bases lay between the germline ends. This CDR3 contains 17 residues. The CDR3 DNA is TGTGCCAGCAGCTCTACATGGACAGAGGGAAACCAAGAGACCCAGTACTTC. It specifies CASSSTWTEGNQETQYF.

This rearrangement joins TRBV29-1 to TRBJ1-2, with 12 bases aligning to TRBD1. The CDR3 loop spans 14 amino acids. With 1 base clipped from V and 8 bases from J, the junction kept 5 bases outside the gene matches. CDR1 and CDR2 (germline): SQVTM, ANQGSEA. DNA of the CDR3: TGCAGCGTTGAAGCGGGACAGGGGGCGTGGGGCTACACCTTC. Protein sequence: CSVEAGQGAWGYTF.

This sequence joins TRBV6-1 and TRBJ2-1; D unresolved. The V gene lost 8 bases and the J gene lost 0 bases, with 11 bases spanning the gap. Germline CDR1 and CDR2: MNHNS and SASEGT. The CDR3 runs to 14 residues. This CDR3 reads CASRPPGSYNEQFF. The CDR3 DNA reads TGTGCCAGCCGCCCGCCGGGCTCCTACAATGAGCAGTTCTTC.

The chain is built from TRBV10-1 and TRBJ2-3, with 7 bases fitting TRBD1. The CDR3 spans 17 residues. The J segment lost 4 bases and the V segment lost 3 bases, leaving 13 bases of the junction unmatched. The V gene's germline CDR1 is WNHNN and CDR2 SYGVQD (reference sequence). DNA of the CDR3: TGCGCCAGCAGTGACCCCCCCACAGGGGTTGGGGCAGATACGCAGTATTTT. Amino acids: CASSDPPTGVGADTQYF.

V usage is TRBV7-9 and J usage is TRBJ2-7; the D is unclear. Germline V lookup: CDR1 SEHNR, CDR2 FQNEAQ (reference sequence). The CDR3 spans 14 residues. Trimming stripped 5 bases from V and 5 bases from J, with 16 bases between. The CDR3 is CASSPGSYLNEQYF. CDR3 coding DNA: TGTGCCAGCAGCCCCGGGTCCTACCTAAACGAGCAGTACTTC.

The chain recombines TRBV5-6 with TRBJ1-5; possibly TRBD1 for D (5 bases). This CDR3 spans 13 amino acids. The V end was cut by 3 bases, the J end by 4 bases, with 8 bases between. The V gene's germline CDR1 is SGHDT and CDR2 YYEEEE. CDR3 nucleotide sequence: TGTGCCAGCAGCTCCTCAGGGAATCAGCCCCAGCATTTT. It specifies CASSSSGNQPQHF.

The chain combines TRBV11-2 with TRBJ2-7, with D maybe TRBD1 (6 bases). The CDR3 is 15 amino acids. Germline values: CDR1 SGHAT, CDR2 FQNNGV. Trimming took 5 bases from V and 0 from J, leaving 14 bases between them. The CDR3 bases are TGTGCCAGCAGCCCGACTTGGGGGCTCTCCTACGAGCAGTACTTC. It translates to CASSPTWGLSYEQYF. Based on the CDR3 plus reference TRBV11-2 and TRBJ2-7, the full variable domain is EAGVAQSPRYKIIEKRQSVAFWCNPISGHATLYWYQQILGQGPKLLIQFQNNGVVDDSQLPKDRFSAERLKGVDSTLKIQPAKLEDSAVYLCASSPTWGLSYEQYFGPGTRLTVT.

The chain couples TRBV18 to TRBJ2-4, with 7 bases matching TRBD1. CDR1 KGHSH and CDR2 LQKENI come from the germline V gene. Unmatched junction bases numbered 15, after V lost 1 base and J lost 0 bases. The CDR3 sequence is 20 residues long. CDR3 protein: CASSPLRPGQPRIAKNIQYF. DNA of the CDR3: TGTGCCAGCTCACCACTTAGACCGGGACAGCCAAGAATAGCCAAAAACATTCAGTACTTC.

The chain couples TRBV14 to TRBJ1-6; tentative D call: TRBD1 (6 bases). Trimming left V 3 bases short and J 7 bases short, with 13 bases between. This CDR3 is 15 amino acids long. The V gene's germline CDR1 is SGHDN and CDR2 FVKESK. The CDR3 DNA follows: TGTGCCAGCAGCCACCTACAGGGCTTGAATTCACCCCTCCACTTT. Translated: CASSHLQGLNSPLHF.

The DNA of the CDR3 is TGCGCCAGCAGCTTATTTTTGGGTAGCGGGGGCGAGACGGATACGCAGTATTTT. Its protein is CASSLFLGSGGETDTQYF. The chain recombines TRBV5-1 with TRBJ2-3, with 9 bases lining up with TRBD2. CDR1 is SGHRS, CDR2 YFSETQ, per germline. The CDR3 is made up of 18 amino acids. The trim removed 2 bases at V and 6 bases at J, leaving 16 bases unmatched. The full variable domain, its missing parts supplied by reference TRBV5-1 and TRBJ2-3, is KAGVTQTPRYLIKTRGQQVTLSCSPISGHRSVSWYQQTPGQGLQFLFEYFSETQRNKGNFPGRFSGRQFSNSRSEMNVSTLELGDSALYLCASSLFLGSGGETDTQYFGPGTRLTVL.

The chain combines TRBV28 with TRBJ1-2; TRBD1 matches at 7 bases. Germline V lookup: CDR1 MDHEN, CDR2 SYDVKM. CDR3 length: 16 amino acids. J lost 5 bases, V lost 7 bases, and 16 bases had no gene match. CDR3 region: CASTPVEGARAYGYTF. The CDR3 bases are TGTGCCAGCACCCCGGTTGAGGGGGCAAGGGCTTATGGCTACACCTTC.

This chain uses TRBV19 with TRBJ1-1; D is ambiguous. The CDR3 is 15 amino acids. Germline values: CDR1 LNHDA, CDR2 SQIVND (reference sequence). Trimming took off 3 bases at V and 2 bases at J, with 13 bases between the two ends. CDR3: CASSIEVVINTEAFF. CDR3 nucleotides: TGTGCCAGTAGTATTGAGGTGGTTATCAACACTGAAGCTTTCTTT.

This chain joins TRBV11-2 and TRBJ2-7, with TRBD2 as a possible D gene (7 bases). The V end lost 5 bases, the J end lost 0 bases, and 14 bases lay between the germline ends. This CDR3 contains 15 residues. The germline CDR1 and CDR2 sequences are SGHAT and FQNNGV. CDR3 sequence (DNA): TGTGCCAGCAGCCCCCGGGGGGACACCTCCTACGAGCAGTACTTC. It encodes CASSPRGDTSYEQYF.

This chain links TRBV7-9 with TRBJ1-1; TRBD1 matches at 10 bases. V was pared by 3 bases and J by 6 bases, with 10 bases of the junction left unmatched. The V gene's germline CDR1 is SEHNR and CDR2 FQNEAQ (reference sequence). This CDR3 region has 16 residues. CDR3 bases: TGTGCCAGCAGCTTTCCCCCGGGACAGGGGATCCCTGAAGCTTTCTTT. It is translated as CASSFPPGQGIPEAFF.

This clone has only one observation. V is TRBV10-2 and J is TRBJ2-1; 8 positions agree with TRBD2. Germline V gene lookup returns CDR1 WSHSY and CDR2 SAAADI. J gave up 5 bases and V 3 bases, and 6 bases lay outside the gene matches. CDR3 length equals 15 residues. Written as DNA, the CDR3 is TGCGCCAGCAGTGATCGAGCGGGAGCGGACAATGAGCAGTTCTTC. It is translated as CASSDRAGADNEQFF.

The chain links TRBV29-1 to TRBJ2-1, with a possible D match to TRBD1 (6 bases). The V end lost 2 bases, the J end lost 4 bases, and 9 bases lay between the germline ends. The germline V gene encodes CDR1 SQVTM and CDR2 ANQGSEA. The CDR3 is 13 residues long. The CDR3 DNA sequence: TGCAGCGTTGAAAAGGACAGTTACAATGAGCAGTTCTTC. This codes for CSVEKDSYNEQFF.

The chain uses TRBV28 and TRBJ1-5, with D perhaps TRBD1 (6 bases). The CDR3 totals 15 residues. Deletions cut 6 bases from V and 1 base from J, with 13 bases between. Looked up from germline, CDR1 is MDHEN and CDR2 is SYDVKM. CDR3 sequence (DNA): TGTGCCAGCAGACCACAGGGTCGGAGCAATCAGCCCCAGCATTTT. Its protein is CASRPQGRSNQPQHF.

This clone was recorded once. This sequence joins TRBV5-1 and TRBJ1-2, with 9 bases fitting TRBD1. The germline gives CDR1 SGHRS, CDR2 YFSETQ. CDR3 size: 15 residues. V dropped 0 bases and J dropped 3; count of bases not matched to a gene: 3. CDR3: CASSLGQGVDYGYTF. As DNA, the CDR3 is TGCGCCAGCAGCTTGGGACAGGGGGTGGACTATGGCTACACCTTC.

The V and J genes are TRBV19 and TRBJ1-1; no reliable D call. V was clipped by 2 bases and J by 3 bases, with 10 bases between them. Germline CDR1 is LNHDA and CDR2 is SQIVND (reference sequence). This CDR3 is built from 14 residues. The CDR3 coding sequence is TGTGCCAGTAGTATACGGGCGGACTACACTGAAGCTTTCTTT. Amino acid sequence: CASSIRADYTEAFF. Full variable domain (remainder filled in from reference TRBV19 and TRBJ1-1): DGGITQSPKYLFRKEGQNVTLSCEQNLNHDAMYWYRQDPGQGLRLIYYSQIVNDFQKGDIAEGYSVSREKKESFPLTVTSAQKNPTAFYLCASSIRADYTEAFFGQGTRLTVV.

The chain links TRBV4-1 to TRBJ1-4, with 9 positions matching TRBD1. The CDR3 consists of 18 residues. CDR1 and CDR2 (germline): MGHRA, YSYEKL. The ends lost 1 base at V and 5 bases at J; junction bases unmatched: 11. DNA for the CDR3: TGCGCCAGCAGCCAAGTAGCGGGACAGGGCTGGCGAAATGAAAAACTGTTTTTT. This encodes CASSQVAGQGWRNEKLFF.

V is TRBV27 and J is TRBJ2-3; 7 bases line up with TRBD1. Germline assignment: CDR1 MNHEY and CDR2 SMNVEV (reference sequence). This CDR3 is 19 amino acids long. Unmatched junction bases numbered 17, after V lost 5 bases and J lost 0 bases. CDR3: CASSPWPRQGQGSTDTQYF. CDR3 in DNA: TGTGCCAGCAGTCCATGGCCGAGACAGGGACAAGGGAGCACAGATACGCAGTATTTT.

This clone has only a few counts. Here the CDR3 DNA reads TGCGCCAGCAGTGTAGGAGGGTCTGAAGCTTTCTTT. Protein: CASSVGGSEAFF. The chain combines TRBV10-2 with TRBJ1-1; D is unresolved. The CDR3 loop spans 12 amino acids. The ends were cut back, 4 bases at V and 6 bases at J, with 9 bases in the middle. CDR1 WSHSY and CDR2 SAAADI come from the germline V gene.

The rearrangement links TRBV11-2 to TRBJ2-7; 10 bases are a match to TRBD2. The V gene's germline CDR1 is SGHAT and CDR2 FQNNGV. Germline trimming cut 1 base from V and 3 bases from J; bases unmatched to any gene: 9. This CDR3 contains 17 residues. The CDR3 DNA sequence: TGTGCCAGCAGCTTAGTCCTCGGTAGCGGGAGGAACTACGAGCAGTACTTC. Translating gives CASSLVLGSGRNYEQYF.